The 27 T cell receptor beta chains below come from one sample, sequenced in a study of Ad26.COV2.S vaccination and SARS-CoV-2 variants. Described treatment: over 15 received Ad26.COV2.S at low or high dose, single or two shots; five or six received placebo; per-sample allocation not given. Sample collection was performed on day 63 after the first vaccine or placebo injection. Here immunoSEQ multiplex PCR was the method, and the copy in TCRdb shows in-frame clones only, minus some. The sample has 450,000 to 550,000 clones; 89% are singletons. Source: peripheral blood, taken in a trial of Ad26.COV2.S vaccine versus placebo. Every receptor here comes from a person between 18 and 65 years old who received the Ad26.COV2.S COVID-19 vaccine or a placebo.

The chain carries TRBV4-3 and TRBJ1-1; unclear D gene. Trimming pared 4 bases from V and 3 bases from J, leaving 15 bases between. The CDR3 loop spans 15 amino acids. Per germline, CDR1 LGHNA and CDR2 YSLEER. This CDR3 is CASSRESVSDTEAFF. The DNA of the CDR3 is TGCGCCAGCAGCCGAGAATCAGTATCGGACACTGAAGCTTTCTTT.

V usage is TRBV7-2 and J usage is TRBJ1-6; 9 positions agree with TRBD1. V shed 0 bases and J 10 bases; nucleotides not matched to a gene: 10. There are 17 residues in the CDR3. The germline gives CDR1 SGHTA, CDR2 FQGNSA. DNA of the CDR3: TGTGCCAGCAGCTTAGCAGGGACAGGGTCGCTTTGGTCACCCCTCCACTTT. Its translation is CASSLAGTGSLWSPLHF.

The chain employs TRBV28 and TRBJ1-2; D possibly corresponds to TRBD1 (5 bases). V lost 1 base and J 8 bases, leaving 14 bases between the germline ends. Germline assignment: CDR1 MDHEN and CDR2 SYDVKM. This CDR3 spans 14 amino acids. CDR3: CASSLFGAGYGYTF. In DNA, the CDR3 is TGTGCCAGCAGTTTATTTGGGGCAGGGTACGGCTACACCTTC.

This clone came up once. V gene TRBV29-1 combines with J gene TRBJ2-1, with no clear D. The CDR3 is made up of 10 amino acids. CDR1 is SQVTM and CDR2 is ANQGSEA in the germline V gene. V shed 7 bases and J shed 6 bases, with 7 bases lying between them. In DNA form, the CDR3 reads TGCAGCGGGCAGGTCAATGAGCAGTTCTTC. As protein: CSGQVNEQFF.

The chain combines TRBV9 with TRBJ2-7, with 8 bases fitting TRBD1. Germline loops: CDR1 SGDLS, CDR2 YYNGEE. The CDR3 extends over 14 amino acids. With V trimmed by 0 bases and J by 6 bases, 5 bases remained unmatched. Here the CDR3 DNA reads TGTGCCAGCAGCGTAGGCGGACAGGGTGGCGAGCAGTACTTC. Its protein is CASSVGGQGGEQYF.

The chain links TRBV7-6 to TRBJ2-3; 8 nucleotides match TRBD2. V gave up 5 bases and J gave up 2 bases; unmatched junction bases: 15. The CDR3 loop spans 18 amino acids. Germline-derived CDR1 and CDR2 are SGHVS and FNYEAQ. CDR3 amino acids: CASSTTHLTSGVTDTQYF. The CDR3 nucleotides are TGTGCCAGCAGCACCACCCATCTTACTAGCGGCGTCACAGATACGCAGTATTTT. Full variable domain (outside the CDR3, taken from reference TRBV7-6 and TRBJ2-3): GAGVSQSPRYKVTKRGQDVALRCDPISGHVSLYWYRQALGQGPEFLTYFNYEAQQDKSGLPNDRFSAERPEGSISTLTIQRTEQRDSAMYRCASSTTHLTSGVTDTQYFGPGTRLTVL.

This chain joins TRBV5-1 and TRBJ1-3; perhaps TRBD1 as D (5 bases). The germline CDR1 and CDR2 sequences are SGHRS and YFSETQ. This CDR3 contains 17 residues. Trimming stripped 4 bases from V and 0 bases from J, with 17 bases between. CDR3 nucleotides: TGCGCCAGCAGCCGAACCACGCCCGGGGGCTCTGGAAACACCATATATTTT. This encodes CASSRTTPGGSGNTIYF. Variable domain in full (rest from reference TRBV5-1 and TRBJ1-3): KAGVTQTPRYLIKTRGQQVTLSCSPISGHRSVSWYQQTPGQGLQFLFEYFSETQRNKGNFPGRFSGRQFSNSRSEMNVSTLELGDSALYLCASSRTTPGGSGNTIYFGEGSWLTVV.

J is TRBJ1-4 and V is TRBV2; D not certain. This CDR3 contains 12 residues. The V gene lost 7 bases and the J gene lost 8 bases, with 11 bases spanning the gap. The V gene's germline CDR1 is SNHLY and CDR2 FYNNEI. DNA for the CDR3: TGTGCCAGCATCCGGGGTAGGGAAAAACTGTTTTTT. Translation gives CASIRGREKLFF.

V usage is TRBV2 and J usage is TRBJ2-1; D is perhaps TRBD1 (5 bases). The CDR3 is 15 residues long. Deletions cut 3 bases from V and 0 bases from J, with 9 bases between. The germline V gene has CDR1 SNHLY and CDR2 FYNNEI. CDR3 protein: CASSETAPSYNEQFF. The CDR3, as DNA: TGTGCCAGCAGTGAGACAGCGCCCTCCTACAATGAGCAGTTCTTC.

The chain carries TRBV7-2 and TRBJ1-1, with D possibly matching TRBD1 (6 bases). The CDR3 is 15 amino acids. Trimming removed 5 bases at V and 12 bases at J, with 25 bases between. Germline CDR1 SGHTA, CDR2 FQGNSA. CDR3 region: CASSSLHVGGSASFF. For the CDR3, the DNA is TGTGCCAGCAGCAGCTTACATGTGGGGGGCTCGGCATCTTTCTTT.

The chain has TRBV6-4 and TRBJ2-2, with a possible D match to TRBD1 (6 bases). The germline V gene has CDR1 MRHNA and CDR2 SNTAGT. Trimming shortened V by 0 bases and J by 4 bases, and 9 bases separated the two germline ends. The CDR3 covers 15 residues. CDR3 protein: CASSDSGHGTGELFF. Here the CDR3 DNA reads TGTGCCAGCAGTGACTCGGGACACGGCACCGGGGAGCTGTTTTTT.

The CDR3 sequence: CASGGEVGPAEAFF. In DNA form, the CDR3 reads TGTGCCAGCGGAGGCGAGGTGGGTCCCGCTGAAGCTTTCTTT. This chain links TRBV28 with TRBJ1-1; D gene uncertain. V was shortened by 8 bases and J by 6 bases, with 19 bases between the two germline ends. The length of the CDR3 is 14 residues. CDR1 and CDR2 from the germline V gene are MDHEN and SYDVKM. The variable domain in full, completed from reference TRBV28 and TRBJ1-1, reads DVKVTQSSRYLVKRTGEKVFLECVQDMDHENMFWYRQDPGLGLRLIYFSYDVKMKEKGDIPEGYSVSREKKERFSLILESASTNQTSMYLCASGGEVGPAEAFFGQGTRLTVV.

V gene TRBV25-1 combines with J gene TRBJ2-3; 14 bases map to TRBD2. Germline V gives CDR1 MGHDK, CDR2 SYGVNS. V shed 6 bases, J shed 5 bases, and the junction held 7 bases outside the gene matches. CDR3 length: 16 amino acids. This chain's CDR3 is CASSATSGRGGDTQYF. DNA of the CDR3: TGTGCCAGCAGCGCGACTAGCGGGAGGGGGGGAGATACGCAGTATTTT.

The V and J genes are TRBV7-9 and TRBJ2-7; D might be TRBD1 (6 bases). The CDR3 consists of 14 residues. V dropped 4 bases and J dropped 7 bases, with 17 bases sitting between them. Per germline, CDR1 SEHNR and CDR2 FQNEAQ (reference sequence). The CDR3 protein is CASSSTGTPWEQYV. CDR3 nucleotides: TGTGCCAGCAGCTCAACCGGGACACCTTGGGAGCAGTACGTC.

V is TRBV6-4 and J is TRBJ1-2; TRBD1 matches at 8 bases. The CDR3 length is 13 residues. Germline V CDR1 and CDR2: MRHNA, SNTAGT. V lost 8 bases and J lost 2; bases outside the gene matches: 4. Written as DNA, the CDR3 is TGTGCCAGCTGCGACAGGGGAAACTATGGCTACACCTTC. This encodes CASCDRGNYGYTF.

The V and J genes are TRBV9 and TRBJ2-1; D is possibly TRBD2 (5 bases). Germline-derived CDR1 and CDR2 are SGDLS and YYNGEE. Trimming removed 0 bases at V and 3 bases at J, with 10 bases between. CDR3 length: 15 residues. CDR3 DNA: TGTGCCAGCAGCGTAGTTGAGGGCCGCTACAATGAGCAGTTCTTC. This encodes CASSVVEGRYNEQFF.

This clone has only one observation. The chain carries TRBV24-1 and TRBJ2-2; a possible D gene is TRBD1 (5 bases). The length of the CDR3 is 15 residues. The germline V and J ends were trimmed by 0 bases and 5 bases, with 9 bases remaining between them. CDR1 is KGHDR, CDR2 SFDVKD, per germline. In nucleotides, the CDR3 is TGTGCCACCAGTGATTTGCCAGGGTCAACCGGGGAGCTGTTTTTT. Its protein product is CATSDLPGSTGELFF.

This clone was observed a single time. This chain joins TRBV3-1 (or the pseudogene TRBV3-2) and TRBJ1-3; unclear D gene. V lost 4 bases to trimming and J lost 6 bases, with 13 bases between them. This CDR3 spans 14 amino acids. Germline CDR1 is LGHDT and CDR2 is YNNKEL (reference sequence). This chain's CDR3 is CASSRWLALNTIYF. DNA for the CDR3: TGTGCCAGCAGCCGATGGCTTGCCTTAAACACCATATATTTT.

The chain combines TRBV3-1 (or the pseudogene TRBV3-2) with TRBJ2-2; TRBD2 is a possible D gene (6 bases). Trimming pared 3 bases from V and 6 bases from J, leaving 17 bases between. Per germline, CDR1 LGHDT and CDR2 YNNKEL (reference sequence). The CDR3 sequence is 16 residues long. The CDR3 DNA follows: TGTGCCAGCAGCCAGGAGACTAGGAAGAGCGCCGGGGAGCTGTTTTTT. Translated: CASSQETRKSAGELFF.

This clone is a singleton in its sample. The rearrangement joins TRBV7-9 to TRBJ2-1, with 7 bases that match TRBD1. Germline V lookup: CDR1 SEHNR, CDR2 FQNEAQ (reference sequence). After removal of 5 bases from V and 7 bases from J, the junction contained 11 bases not matched to a gene. The CDR3 totals 15 residues. DNA of the CDR3: TGTGCCAGCAGCAAAAGACAGGGAATCTTGAATGAGCAGTTCTTC. As protein: CASSKRQGILNEQFF.

This chain links TRBV7-3 with TRBJ2-1; weak D call: TRBD2 (6 bases). Per germline, CDR1 SGHTA and CDR2 FQGTGA. The ends were cut back, 4 bases at V and 1 base at J, with 11 bases in the middle. The CDR3 is made up of 15 amino acids. The CDR3 region is CASSYGRGSYNEQFF. The CDR3 DNA reads TGTGCCAGCAGCTACGGGAGAGGGTCCTACAATGAGCAGTTCTTC.

This clone was seen a single time. The chain has TRBV7-8 and TRBJ2-7; weak D call: TRBD1 (6 bases). The CDR3 has 14 residues. Germline assignment: CDR1 SGHVS and CDR2 FQNEAQ. V dropped 10 bases and J dropped 0 bases, with 16 bases sitting between them. The CDR3: CATRGLFGSYEQYF. In DNA, the CDR3 is TGTGCCACCAGGGGTCTGTTTGGCTCCTACGAGCAGTACTTC.

The CDR3 DNA reads as TGTGCCAGCAGGGGGGGGTACGAGCAGTACTTC. Its translation is CASRGGYEQYF. V gene TRBV2 combines with J gene TRBJ2-7; the match to TRBD2 covers 7 bases. From germline, CDR1 is SNHLY and CDR2 FYNNEI. CDR3 length: 11 amino acids. V was clipped by 6 bases and J by 4 bases; unmatched bases: 0.

The gene calls are TRBV9 and TRBJ2-7; 11 bases line up with TRBD2. The trim removed 3 bases at V and 3 bases at J, leaving 5 bases unmatched. The CDR3 is 15 amino acids. Per germline, CDR1 SGDLS and CDR2 YYNGEE. The CDR3 sequence is CASSGQLAGVYEQYV. DNA of the CDR3: TGTGCCAGCAGCGGCCAACTAGCGGGAGTCTACGAGCAGTACGTC.

The V and J genes are TRBV4-1 and TRBJ1-2; TRBD1 agrees at 8 bases. CDR1 and CDR2 (germline): MGHRA, YSYEKL. The CDR3 length is 16 residues. J gave up 3 bases and V 1 base, and 7 bases lay outside the gene matches. CDR3 DNA sequence: TGCGCCAGCAGCCAAGCTGACAGGGGTGGGTACTATGGCTACACCTTC. Translating gives CASSQADRGGYYGYTF.

CDR3 protein: CASSLVTLEKLFF. CDR3 nucleotides: TGTGCCAGCAGTTTAGTCACCTTGGAAAAACTGTTTTTT. The chain joins TRBV12-3 or TRBV12-4 to TRBJ1-4, with D uncertain. This CDR3 spans 13 amino acids. V shed 1 base and J shed 8 bases, with 8 bases lying between them.

The chain carries TRBV11-3 and TRBJ2-3; a weak D match, TRBD2 (6 bases). This CDR3 is 12 amino acids long. Trimming removed 4 bases from V and 4 bases from J, with 6 bases in between. From germline, CDR1 is SGHNT and CDR2 YENEEA. The CDR3 coding sequence is TGTGCCAGCAGCTCGGGGGCAGATACGCAGTATTTT. It is translated as CASSSGADTQYF.